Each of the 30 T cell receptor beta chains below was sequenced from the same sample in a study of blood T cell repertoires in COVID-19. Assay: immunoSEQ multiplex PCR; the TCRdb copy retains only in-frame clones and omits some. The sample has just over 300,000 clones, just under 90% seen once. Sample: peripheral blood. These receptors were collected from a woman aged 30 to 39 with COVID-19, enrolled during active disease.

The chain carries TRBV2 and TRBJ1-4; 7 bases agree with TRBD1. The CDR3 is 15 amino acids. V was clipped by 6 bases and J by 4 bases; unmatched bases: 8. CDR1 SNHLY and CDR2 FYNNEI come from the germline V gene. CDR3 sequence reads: CASSGGQHFNEKLFF. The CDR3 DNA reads TGTGCCAGCAGCGGGGGACAGCATTTTAATGAAAAACTGTTTTTT.

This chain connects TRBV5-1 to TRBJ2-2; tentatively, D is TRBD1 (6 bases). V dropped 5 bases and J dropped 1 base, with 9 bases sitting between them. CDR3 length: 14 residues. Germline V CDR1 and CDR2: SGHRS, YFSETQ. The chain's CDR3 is CASRSGVNTGELFF. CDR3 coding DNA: TGCGCCAGCAGATCAGGGGTGAACACCGGGGAGCTGTTTTTT.

This chain's CDR3 is CASSSGQGHEKLFF. The DNA of the CDR3 is TGCGCCAGCAGCTCGGGACAGGGTCATGAAAAACTGTTTTTT. The V gene is TRBV5-1, the J gene TRBJ1-4, with TRBD1 matching over 9 bases. CDR3 length equals 14 residues. The germline gives CDR1 SGHRS, CDR2 YFSETQ. The trim removed 3 bases at V and 6 bases at J, leaving 3 bases unmatched.

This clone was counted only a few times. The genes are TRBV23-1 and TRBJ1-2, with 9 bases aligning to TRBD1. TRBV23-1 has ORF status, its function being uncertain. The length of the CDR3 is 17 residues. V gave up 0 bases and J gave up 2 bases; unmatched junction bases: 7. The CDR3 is CASSQSLGQGRNYGYTF. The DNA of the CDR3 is TGCGCCAGCAGTCAATCGCTAGGACAGGGGAGGAACTATGGCTACACCTTC.

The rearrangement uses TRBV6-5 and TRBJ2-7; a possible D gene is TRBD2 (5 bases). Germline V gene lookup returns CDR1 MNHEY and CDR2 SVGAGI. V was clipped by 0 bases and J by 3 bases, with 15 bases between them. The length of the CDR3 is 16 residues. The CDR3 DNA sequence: TGTGCCAGCAGTTACTCGGGAAGCGGAAATCTCTACGAGCAGTACTTC. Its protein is CASSYSGSGNLYEQYF.

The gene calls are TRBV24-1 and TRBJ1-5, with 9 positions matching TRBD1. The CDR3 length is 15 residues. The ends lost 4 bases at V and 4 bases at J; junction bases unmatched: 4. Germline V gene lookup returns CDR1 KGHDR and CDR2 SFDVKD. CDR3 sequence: CATSDSTGGNQPQHF. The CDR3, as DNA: TGTGCCACCAGTGACTCGACAGGGGGAAATCAGCCCCAGCATTTT.

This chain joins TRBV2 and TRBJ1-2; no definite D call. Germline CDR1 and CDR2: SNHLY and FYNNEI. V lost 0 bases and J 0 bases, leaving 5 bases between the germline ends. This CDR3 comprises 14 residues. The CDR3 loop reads CASSEAGSNYGYTF. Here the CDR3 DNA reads TGTGCCAGCAGTGAAGCCGGGTCTAACTATGGCTACACCTTC.

The CDR3 DNA follows: TGTGCCAGCAGTACCCCTAGCGGGGGGTCATACAATGAGCAGTTCTTC. This codes for CASSTPSGGSYNEQFF. The V and J genes are TRBV6-6 and TRBJ2-1; 11 bases fit TRBD2. This CDR3 spans 16 amino acids. Trimming at V came to 5 bases and at J to 4 bases, leaving 7 bases not matched to a gene. Germline loops: CDR1 MNHNY, CDR2 SVGAGI (reference sequence).

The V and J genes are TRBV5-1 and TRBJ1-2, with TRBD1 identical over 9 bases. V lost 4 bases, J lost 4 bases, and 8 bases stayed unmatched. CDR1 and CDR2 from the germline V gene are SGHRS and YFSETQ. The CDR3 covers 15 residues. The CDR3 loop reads CASSQGQGGGYGYTF. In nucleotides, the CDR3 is TGCGCCAGCAGCCAGGGACAGGGAGGGGGCTATGGCTACACCTTC.

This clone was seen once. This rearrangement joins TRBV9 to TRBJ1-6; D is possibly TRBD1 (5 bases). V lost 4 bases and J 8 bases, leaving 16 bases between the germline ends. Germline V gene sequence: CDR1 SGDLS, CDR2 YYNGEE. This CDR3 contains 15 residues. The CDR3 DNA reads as TGTGCCAGCAGCCCGAAGCAGGGCGGCCATTCACCCCTCCACTTT. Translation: CASSPKQGGHSPLHF.

CDR3 loop: CASSPASGGAPGELFF. The CDR3 bases are TGTGCCAGCAGCCCTGCTAGCGGGGGGGCCCCCGGGGAGCTGTTTTTT. The chain uses TRBV21-1 and TRBJ2-2; the table's D call of TRBD2 was not tested on the DNA. TRBV21-1 is a documented pseudogene. The CDR3 totals 16 residues.

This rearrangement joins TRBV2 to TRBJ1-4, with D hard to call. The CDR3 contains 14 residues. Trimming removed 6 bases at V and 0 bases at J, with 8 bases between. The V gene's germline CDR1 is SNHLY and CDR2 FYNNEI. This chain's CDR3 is CASSLFATNEKLFF. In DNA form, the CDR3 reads TGTGCCAGCAGCCTATTTGCAACTAATGAAAAACTGTTTTTT.

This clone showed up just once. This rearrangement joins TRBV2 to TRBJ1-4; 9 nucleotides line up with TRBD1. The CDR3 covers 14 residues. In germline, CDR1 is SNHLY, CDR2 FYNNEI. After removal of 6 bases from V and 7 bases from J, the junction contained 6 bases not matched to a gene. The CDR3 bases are TGTGCCAGCAGGACGGACAGGGGAGGTGAAAAACTGTTTTTT. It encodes CASRTDRGGEKLFF.

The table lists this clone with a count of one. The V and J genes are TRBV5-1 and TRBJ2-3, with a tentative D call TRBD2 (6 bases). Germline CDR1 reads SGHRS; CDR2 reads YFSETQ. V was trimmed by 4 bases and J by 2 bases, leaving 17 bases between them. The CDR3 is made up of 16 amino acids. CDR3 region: CASSPGTGGFTDTQYF. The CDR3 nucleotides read TGCGCCAGCAGCCCGGGGACTGGGGGGTTCACAGATACGCAGTATTTT.

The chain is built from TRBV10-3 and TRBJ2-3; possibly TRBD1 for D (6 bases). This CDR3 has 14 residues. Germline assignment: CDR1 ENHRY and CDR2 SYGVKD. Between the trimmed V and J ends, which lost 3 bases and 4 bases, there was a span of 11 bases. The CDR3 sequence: CAISDRGRADTQYF. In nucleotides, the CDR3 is TGTGCCATCAGTGACAGGGGCCGGGCAGATACGCAGTATTTT.

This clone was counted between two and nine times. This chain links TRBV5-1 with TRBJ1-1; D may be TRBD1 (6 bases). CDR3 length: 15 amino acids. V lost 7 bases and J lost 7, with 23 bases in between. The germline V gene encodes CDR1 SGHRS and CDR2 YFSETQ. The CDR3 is CASRGVDRGKYEAFF. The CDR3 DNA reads TGCGCCAGCCGAGGAGTGGACAGAGGCAAATATGAAGCTTTCTTT.

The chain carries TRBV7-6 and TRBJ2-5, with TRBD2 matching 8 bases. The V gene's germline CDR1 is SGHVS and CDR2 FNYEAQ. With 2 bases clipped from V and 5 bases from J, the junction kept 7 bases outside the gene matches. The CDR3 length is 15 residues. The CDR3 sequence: CASSLSAGGGETQYF. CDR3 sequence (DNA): TGTGCCAGCAGCTTATCTGCGGGGGGCGGTGAGACCCAGTACTTC.

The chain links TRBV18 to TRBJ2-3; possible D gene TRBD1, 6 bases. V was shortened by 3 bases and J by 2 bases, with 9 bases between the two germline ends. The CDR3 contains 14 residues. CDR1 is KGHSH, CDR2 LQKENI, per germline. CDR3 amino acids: CASSPTGPTDTQYF. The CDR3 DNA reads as TGTGCCAGCTCACCGACAGGCCCCACAGATACGCAGTATTTT.

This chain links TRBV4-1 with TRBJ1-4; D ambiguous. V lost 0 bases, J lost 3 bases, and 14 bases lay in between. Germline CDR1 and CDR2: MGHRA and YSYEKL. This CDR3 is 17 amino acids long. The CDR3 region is CASSQEFGSTANEKLFF. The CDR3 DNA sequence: TGCGCCAGCAGCCAAGAATTTGGTTCGACTGCTAATGAAAAACTGTTTTTT.

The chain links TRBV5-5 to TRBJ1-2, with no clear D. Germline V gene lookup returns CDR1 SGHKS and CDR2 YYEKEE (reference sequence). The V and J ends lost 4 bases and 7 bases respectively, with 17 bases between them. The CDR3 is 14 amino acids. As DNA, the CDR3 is TGTGCCAGCAGCACTACCGGGCCGCGGGTTGGCTACACCTTC. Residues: CASSTTGPRVGYTF. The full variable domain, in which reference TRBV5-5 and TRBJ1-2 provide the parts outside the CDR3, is DAGVTQSPTHLIKTRGQQVTLRCSPISGHKSVSWYQQVLGQGPQFIFQYYEKEERGRGNFPDRFSARQFPNYSSELNVNALLLGDSALYLCASSTTGPRVGYTFGSGTRLTVV.

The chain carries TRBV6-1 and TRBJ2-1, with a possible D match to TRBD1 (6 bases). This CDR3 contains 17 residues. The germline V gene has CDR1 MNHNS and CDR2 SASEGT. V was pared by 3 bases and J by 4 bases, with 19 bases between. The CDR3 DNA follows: TGTGCCAGCAGTGACACGGATTCAACAGGGAGTTACAATGAGCAGTTCTTC. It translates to CASSDTDSTGSYNEQFF.

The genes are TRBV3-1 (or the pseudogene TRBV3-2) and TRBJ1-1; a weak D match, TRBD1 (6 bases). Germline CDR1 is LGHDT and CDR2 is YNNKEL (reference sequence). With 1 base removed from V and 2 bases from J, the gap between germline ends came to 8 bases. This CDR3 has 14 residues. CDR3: CASSQGQANTEAFF. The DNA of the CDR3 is TGTGCCAGCAGCCAAGGACAGGCAAACACTGAAGCTTTCTTT.

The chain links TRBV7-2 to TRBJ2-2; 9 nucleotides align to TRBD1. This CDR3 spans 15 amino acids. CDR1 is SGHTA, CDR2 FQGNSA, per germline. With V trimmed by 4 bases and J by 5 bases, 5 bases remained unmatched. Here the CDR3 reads CASSSTGQGTGELFF. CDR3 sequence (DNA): TGTGCCAGCAGCTCCACGGGACAGGGAACCGGGGAGCTGTTTTTT. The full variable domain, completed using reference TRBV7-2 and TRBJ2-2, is GAGVSQSPSNKVTEKGKDVELRCDPISGHTALYWYRQSLGQGLEFLIYFQGNSAPDKSGLPSDRFSAERTGGSVSTLTIQRTQQEDSAVYLCASSSTGQGTGELFFGEGSRLTVL.

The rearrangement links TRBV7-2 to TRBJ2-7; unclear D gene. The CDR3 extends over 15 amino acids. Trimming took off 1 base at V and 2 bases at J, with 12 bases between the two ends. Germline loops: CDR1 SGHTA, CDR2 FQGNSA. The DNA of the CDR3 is TGTGCCAGCAGCTTAGGTGGCGCTAGGACCTACGAGCAGTACTTC. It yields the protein CASSLGGARTYEQYF.

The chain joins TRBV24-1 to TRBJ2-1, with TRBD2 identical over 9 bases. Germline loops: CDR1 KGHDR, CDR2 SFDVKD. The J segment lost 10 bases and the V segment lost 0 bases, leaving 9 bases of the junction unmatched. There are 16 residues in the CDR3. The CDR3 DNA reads TGTGCCACCAGTGATTTGCGCGGGGGGGCGATCGAGGAGCAGTTCTTC. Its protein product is CATSDLRGGAIEEQFF.

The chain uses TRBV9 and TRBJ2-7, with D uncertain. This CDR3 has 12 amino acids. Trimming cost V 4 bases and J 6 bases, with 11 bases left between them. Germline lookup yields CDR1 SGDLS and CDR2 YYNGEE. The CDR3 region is CASSPDSTEQYF. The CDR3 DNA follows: TGTGCCAGCAGCCCTGACTCGACCGAGCAGTACTTC. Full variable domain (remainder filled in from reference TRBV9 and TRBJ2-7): DSGVTQTPKHLITATGQRVTLRCSPRSGDLSVYWYQQSLDQGLQFLIQYYNGEERAKGNILERFSAQQFPDLHSELNLSSLELGDSALYFCASSPDSTEQYFGPGTRLTVT.

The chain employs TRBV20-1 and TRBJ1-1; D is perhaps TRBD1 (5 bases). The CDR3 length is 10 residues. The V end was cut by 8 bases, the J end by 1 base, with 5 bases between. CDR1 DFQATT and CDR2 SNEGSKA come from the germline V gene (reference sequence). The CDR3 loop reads CSTGNTEAFF. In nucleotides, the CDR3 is TGCAGTACAGGGAACACTGAAGCTTTCTTT.

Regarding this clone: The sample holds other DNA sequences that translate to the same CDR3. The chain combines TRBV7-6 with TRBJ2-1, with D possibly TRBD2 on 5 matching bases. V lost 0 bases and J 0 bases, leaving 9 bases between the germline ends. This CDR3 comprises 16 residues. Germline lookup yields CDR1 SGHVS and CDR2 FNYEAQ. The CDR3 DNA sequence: TGTGCCAGCAGCTTAGCGACGGGGAGCTCCTACAATGAGCAGTTCTTC. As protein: CASSLATGSSYNEQFF.

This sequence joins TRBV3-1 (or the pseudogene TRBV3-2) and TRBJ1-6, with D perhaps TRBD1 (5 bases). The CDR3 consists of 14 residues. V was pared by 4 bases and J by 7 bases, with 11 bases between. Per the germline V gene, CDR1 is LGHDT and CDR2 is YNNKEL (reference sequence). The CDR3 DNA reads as TGTGCCAGCAGCCGAACAGGACCGAATTCACCCCTCCACTTT. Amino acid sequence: CASSRTGPNSPLHF.

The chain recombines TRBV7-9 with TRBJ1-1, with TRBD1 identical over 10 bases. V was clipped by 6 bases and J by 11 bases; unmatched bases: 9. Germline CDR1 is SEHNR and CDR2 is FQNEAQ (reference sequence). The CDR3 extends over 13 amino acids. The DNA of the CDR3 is TGTGCCAGCAGACAAGGGACAGGGGCCCTGGCTTTCTTT. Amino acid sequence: CASRQGTGALAFF.